This T cell receptor beta chain was identified during a study of blood T cell repertoires in COVID-19. Overall study: Samples came from the United States, Italy and Spain, spanning acute and convalescent COVID-19. Sources were T cells, B-cell-depleted T cells, or PBMCs; the material itself was cDNA or gDNA.

CDR1 and CDR2 (germline): GTSNPN, SVGIG (reference sequence). The ends were cut back, 2 bases at V and 5 bases at J, with 10 bases in the middle. The CDR3 runs to 13 residues. In Cohort 3, a recovered donor had either two negative PCRs, clearance, or symptom resolution. This clone was seen only a few times. In the source study's methods: Researchers report that nucleated cell counts were estimated from reference gene primer amplification. This table comes from immunoSEQ multiplex PCR, and its TCRdb copy is limited to in-frame clones, with some not included. Clone size and the V and J calls come from that table; the DNA yielded D and trimming. The sample shows some 170,000 clones, almost 80% of them seen only once.

This chain connects TRBV30 to TRBJ2-1; possibly TRBD1 for D (5 bases). This TCR came from a woman aged 50 to 60 who had recovered from COVID-19. Sequencing input: PBMCs or T cells enriched from blood (not recorded which). The CDR3 region is CAWSPRQNNEQFF. The CDR3, as DNA: TGTGCCTGGAGTCCTAGACAGAACAATGAGCAGTTCTTC.